This entry lists 7 T cell receptor beta chains sequenced from one sample in a study of T cell repertoires in cytomegalovirus infection. MiXCR, run by TCRdb on the reads, gives a single entry per CDR3 protein. The sample contains hundreds of thousands of distinct CDR3 sequences, about 44% of which appear only once. Antigen specificity for these receptors is unknown. Here the sequenced sample was cultured PBMCs, taken from culture after CMV antigen stimulation. The receptors derive from a human donor in good health (CMV status not recorded). Some clones in this sample may be carry-over from other donors' samples.

The chain recombines TRBV20-1 with TRBJ1-5; maybe TRBD1 (5 bases). Germline V gene data show CDR1 as DFQATT and CDR2 as SNEGSKA (reference sequence). The CDR3 extends over 16 amino acids. Between the trimmed V and J ends, which lost 6 bases and 0 bases, there was a span of 18 bases. This chain's CDR3 is CSAKDRRTASNQPQHF. CDR3 DNA: TGCAGTGCAAAAGACAGACGAACTGCTAGCAATCAGCCCCAGCATTTT.

The V gene is TRBV27, the J gene TRBJ2-7; no clear D. Germline CDR1 is MNHEY and CDR2 is SMNVEV (reference sequence). The CDR3 covers 11 residues. Trimming removed 9 bases from V and 6 bases from J, with 12 bases in between. The CDR3 loop reads CASARYGEQYF. The CDR3 DNA follows: TGTGCCAGTGCCAGGTATGGCGAGCAGTACTTC.

This clonotype was detected only a few times. This rearrangement joins TRBV12-3 or TRBV12-4 to TRBJ2-2; TRBD1 matches 7 bases. Unmatched junction bases numbered 6, after V lost 6 bases and J lost 2 bases. This CDR3 comprises 15 residues. In DNA, the CDR3 is TGTGCCAGCAGACCCAGGGGGATAAACACCGGGGAGCTGTTTTTT. Encoded protein: CASRPRGINTGELFF.

The J gene is TRBJ2-1, the V gene TRBV5-1; 7 positions match TRBD1. CDR1 is SGHRS, CDR2 YFSETQ, per germline. The J segment lost 6 bases and the V segment lost 4 bases, leaving 4 bases of the junction unmatched. The CDR3 consists of 13 residues. This CDR3 is CASSEGQINEQFF. The CDR3 DNA is TGCGCCAGCAGCGAGGGACAGATCAATGAGCAGTTCTTC.

The V call is TRBV11-2, the J call TRBJ2-1; TRBD2 might be the D (6 bases). V lost 7 bases, J lost 2 bases, and 18 bases lay in between. The CDR3 consists of 16 residues. CDR1 SGHAT and CDR2 FQNNGV come from the germline V gene. CDR3 nucleotide sequence: TGTGCCAGCACCCCCCGGGCCGGGGGACCCTACAATGAGCAGTTCTTC. Translation gives CASTPRAGGPYNEQFF.

A few counts support this clonotype. The chain employs TRBV27 and TRBJ2-7; no firm D call. Deletions cut 0 bases from V and 3 bases from J, with 9 bases between. Germline CDR1 reads MNHEY; CDR2 reads SMNVEV (reference sequence). This CDR3 has 14 residues. The CDR3 protein is CASSLSHVGYEQYF. The CDR3 DNA follows: TGTGCCAGCAGTTTATCCCATGTGGGCTACGAGCAGTACTTC.

This chain uses TRBV7-9 with TRBJ2-7; D is unclear. CDR3 length: 15 amino acids. Deletions cut 0 bases from V and 1 base from J, with 10 bases between. The germline gives CDR1 SEHNR, CDR2 FQNEAQ (reference sequence). CDR3: CASSLAKFTSYEQYF. For the CDR3, the DNA is TGTGCCAGCAGCTTAGCGAAATTTACTTCCTACGAGCAGTACTTC.